This T cell receptor (beta chain) was sequenced for a study of blood T cell repertoires in COVID-19. Germline values: CDR1 SEHNR, CDR2 FQNEAQ (reference sequence). V was pared by 3 bases and J by 2 bases, with 9 bases between. The CDR3 runs to 14 residues. Authors' processing steps: Amplified reference gene primers provided the basis for estimating nucleated cell counts. Measured with immunoSEQ multiplex PCR; TCRdb has only the in-frame clones, and not every one. The V and J calls and clone size are taken from that table; D and trimming were inferred from the DNA. The sample consists of tens of thousands of clones, roughly four fifths of them appearing once.

The rearrangement links TRBV7-9 to TRBJ2-3; D perhaps matches TRBD1 (6 bases). The sequence was obtained from a human donor with acute or convalescent COVID-19. The donor label of this sample is uncertain. Sequencing was performed on peripheral blood. CDR3 DNA: TGTGCCAGCAGCTTCCGACAGGTCACAGATACGCAGTATTTT. It codes for CASSFRQVTDTQYF.